This passage covers 17 T cell receptor beta chains from one sample sequenced in a study of PD-1 blockade in classical Hodgkin lymphoma. Described time point: cycle 4 day 1 (C4D1), after about 6 weeks of nivolumab. With no exception, relapse followed autologous stem cell transplantation in all patients, and brentuximab vedotin exposure varied. This table comes from immunoSEQ multiplex PCR, and its TCRdb copy is limited to in-frame clones, with some not included. The sample has 100,000 or so clones; approximately 90% are singletons. The sample was peripheral blood mononuclear cells (PBMCs), taken before the fourth cycle of nivolumab. These receptor sequences come from a human donor with classical Hodgkin lymphoma.

The chain uses TRBV19 and TRBJ1-5; D uncertain. Per the germline V gene, CDR1 is LNHDA and CDR2 is SQIVND (reference sequence). Trimming cost V 3 bases and J 1 base, with 1 base left between them. CDR3 size: 12 residues. CDR3 sequence (DNA): TGTGCCAGTAGTATGAGCAATCAGCCCCAGCATTTT. Its protein product is CASSMSNQPQHF.

This rearrangement joins TRBV11-2 to TRBJ2-1; D gene uncertain. Trimming left V 5 bases short and J 8 bases short, with 4 bases between. The CDR3 spans 10 residues. The germline V gene has CDR1 SGHAT and CDR2 FQNNGV. The CDR3 spells CASSLYEQFF. The CDR3 DNA follows: TGTGCCAGCAGCCTTTATGAGCAGTTCTTC.

This chain uses TRBV7-6 with TRBJ2-7; D gene unclear. This CDR3 is built from 13 residues. Germline V gene sequence: CDR1 SGHVS, CDR2 FNYEAQ. V was cut by 1 base and J by 7 bases, with 11 bases left in between. The CDR3 coding sequence is TGTGCCAGCAGCTTAGGGGCACCTGGAGAGCAGTACTTC. Residues: CASSLGAPGEQYF.

This sequence joins TRBV7-9 and TRBJ1-4; D is possibly TRBD1 (6 bases). Germline assignment: CDR1 SEHNR and CDR2 FQNEAQ (reference sequence). The CDR3 runs to 18 residues. V lost 6 bases and J lost 0, with 20 bases in between. Here the CDR3 DNA reads TGTGCCAGCAGTTCTCCAACAGGGAGGGGAGCAACTAATGAAAAACTGTTTTTT. The encoded protein is CASSSPTGRGATNEKLFF.

The gene calls are TRBV6-6 and TRBJ2-3; TRBD2 agrees at 9 bases. Germline V gives CDR1 MNHNY, CDR2 SVGAGI (reference sequence). V lost 10 bases and J lost 2; bases outside the gene matches: 10. CDR3 length: 15 residues. CDR3 protein: CAIPLLAGTTDTQYF. The CDR3 bases are TGTGCCATCCCTCTCCTAGCGGGGACCACAGATACGCAGTATTTT.

The chain uses TRBV27 and TRBJ2-7; D might be TRBD1 (6 bases). CDR1 and CDR2 from the germline V gene are MNHEY and SMNVEV (reference sequence). V shed 6 bases and J shed 0 bases, with 15 bases lying between them. This CDR3 has 15 residues. CDR3 sequence: CASSNARDISYEQYF. CDR3 nucleotides: TGTGCCAGCAGCAACGCCCGGGACATCTCCTACGAGCAGTACTTC.

The rearrangement links TRBV6-1 to TRBJ2-7, with a possible D match to TRBD2 (6 bases). This CDR3 is 14 amino acids long. Germline values: CDR1 MNHNS, CDR2 SASEGT. Trimming took off 8 bases at V and 0 bases at J, with 14 bases between the two ends. As DNA, the CDR3 is TGTGCCAGCCTGGGAGGTCCGGACTCCTACGAGCAGTACTTC. It translates to CASLGGPDSYEQYF.

The chain recombines TRBV19 with TRBJ1-1, with D possibly matching TRBD1 (6 bases). The CDR3 is 12 residues long. CDR1 and CDR2 (germline): LNHDA, SQIVND (reference sequence). Trimming stripped 8 bases from V and 3 bases from J, with 10 bases between. For the CDR3, the DNA is TGTGCCAGTTCATACAGGGACACTGAAGCTTTCTTT. Amino acids: CASSYRDTEAFF.

V usage is TRBV5-1 and J usage is TRBJ2-3; 7 positions agree with TRBD1. Trimming took 8 bases from V and 0 from J; bases not matched to a gene: 9. CDR1 is SGHRS and CDR2 is YFSETQ in the germline V gene. The CDR3 is made up of 15 amino acids. CDR3 in DNA: TGCGCCAGTAAAGACAGGGTTACTAGCACAGATACGCAGTATTTT. Its translation: CASKDRVTSTDTQYF.

The gene calls are TRBV11-3 and TRBJ2-5, with D uncertain. V lost 5 bases, J lost 2 bases, and 9 bases lay in between. Germline CDR1 SGHNT, CDR2 YENEEA. The CDR3 loop spans 13 amino acids. The CDR3 region is CASSREAQETQYF. The DNA for the CDR3 is TGTGCCAGCAGCCGAGAAGCGCAAGAGACCCAGTACTTC.

This rearrangement joins TRBV27 to TRBJ1-2, with a weak D call TRBD1 (6 bases). The length of the CDR3 is 13 residues. Germline values: CDR1 MNHEY, CDR2 SMNVEV (reference sequence). Trimming removed 7 bases from V and 6 bases from J, with 15 bases in between. CDR3 bases: TGTGCCAGCAAGGGCGGGACATTAAATGGCTACACCTTC. This gives the protein CASKGGTLNGYTF.

V and J are TRBV16 and TRBJ1-1; D is unclear. The V and J ends lost 4 bases and 6 bases respectively, with 6 bases between them. Germline CDR1 is KGHSY and CDR2 is FQNENV. The CDR3 is 11 residues long. In DNA, the CDR3 is TGTGCCAGCAGCCGTGGCCCTGAAGCTTTCTTT. Amino acids: CASSRGPEAFF.

This clone has more than one count but fewer than ten. The chain uses TRBV10-3 and TRBJ2-4; no reliable D call. CDR1 and CDR2 (germline): ENHRY, SYGVKD. The CDR3 is 19 amino acids. V was pared by 0 bases and J by 0 bases, with 18 bases between. The CDR3 coding sequence is TGTGCCATCAGTGAGTCGAAATATGAGAGCCCACTAGCCAAAAACATTCAGTACTTC. Translation gives CAISESKYESPLAKNIQYF.

This sequence joins TRBV18 and TRBJ2-3; 8 bases are a match to TRBD2. The CDR3 sequence is 16 residues long. From germline, CDR1 is KGHSH and CDR2 LQKENI. Germline trimming cut 1 base from V and 2 bases from J; bases unmatched to any gene: 5. The CDR3, as DNA: TGTGCCAGCTCACCACTAGCGGGGCCTTACACAGATACGCAGTATTTT. Protein product: CASSPLAGPYTDTQYF.

The V and J genes are TRBV30 and TRBJ2-3, with D unresolved. CDR3 length: 16 amino acids. V was clipped by 3 bases and J by 1 base, with 17 bases between them. Germline CDR1 reads GTSNPN; CDR2 reads SVGIG (reference sequence). The DNA for the CDR3 is TGTGCCTGGAGCGACGGGTACGGCGAGGGCACAGATACGCAGTATTTT. Protein product: CAWSDGYGEGTDTQYF. Complete variable domain (other parts from reference TRBV30 and TRBJ2-3): SQTIHQWPATLVQPVGSPLSLECTVEGTSNPNLYWYRQAAGRGLQLLFYSVGIGQISSEVPQNLSASRPQDRQFILSSKKLLLSDSGFYLCAWSDGYGEGTDTQYFGPGTRLTVL.

This sequence joins TRBV5-1 and TRBJ2-2; TRBD2 might be the D (6 bases). The CDR3 covers 16 residues. V was cut by 0 bases and J by 0 bases, with 9 bases left in between. Germline lookup yields CDR1 SGHRS and CDR2 YFSETQ. This CDR3 is CASSLVPGANTGELFF. The CDR3 nucleotides are TGCGCCAGCAGCTTGGTTCCGGGGGCGAACACCGGGGAGCTGTTTTTT. Full variable domain (missing parts from reference TRBV5-1 and TRBJ2-2): KAGVTQTPRYLIKTRGQQVTLSCSPISGHRSVSWYQQTPGQGLQFLFEYFSETQRNKGNFPGRFSGRQFSNSRSEMNVSTLELGDSALYLCASSLVPGANTGELFFGEGSRLTVL.

The chain carries TRBV30 and TRBJ1-5; 9 bases are shared with TRBD1. V lost 2 bases and J lost 7; bases outside the gene matches: 6. Germline V gene lookup returns CDR1 GTSNPN and CDR2 SVGIG (reference sequence). The CDR3 spans 14 residues. The CDR3 here is CAWSRTGVEQPQHF. CDR3 sequence (DNA): TGTGCCTGGAGTCGGACAGGGGTTGAGCAGCCCCAGCATTTT.